This T cell receptor beta chain was found in a study of shared clonotypes between healthy human individuals (dated by TCRdb to the early 2020s). In the study overall: The cohort comprised a couple of women and a few men aged 18 to 49 years. For each donor, CD4 naive and CD4 memory were each given three plates, CD8 naive was given two plates, and CD8 memory was given one plate. To estimate repertoire size and how much clonotype sharing occurs between individuals, the study deeply sequenced the blood TCR repertoires of several healthy adults. Libraries were prepared and TCR repertoires were sequenced by different laboratories using diverse techniques, in order to increase sequencing depth and limit assay-specific biases. Each donor's leukapheresis produced roughly between about 0.8 and 8.9 billion PBMCs. Results the study describes overall, beyond this receptor: The small number of donors limited the genetic and exposure-history diversity represented. Pairwise subsampling led to the expectation that sequencing depth would affect the degree of clonotype sharing among donors. Sampling was restricted to blood, and TCR repertoires in tissues likely differ from the TCR repertoires found in blood. Even with the large sequencing depth, rarefaction of the sorted-subset datasets indicated that sequencing was incomplete. Sharing across several donors was observed for around 5% of naive CD4, 3% to 3.5% of naive CD8, 2% to 2.5% of memory CD4, and roughly 0.4% of memory CD8 clonotypes. Larger estimated clonotype richness was generally found for naive subsets than for memory subsets. Compared with non-shared clonotypes, the clonotypes found in all four sorted-subset donors had higher generation probabilities.

Using the deep immunoSEQ assay, TCR CDR3 regions were amplified from genomic DNA by multiplex PCR. Extracted genomic DNA from each cell subset was distributed evenly across all wells of several immunoSEQ 96-well plates, and each plate was treated as a replicate. For sorted subsets, roughly 200 ng of genomic DNA, equivalent to about 30,000 T cell genomes, went into each replicate PCR. Purified libraries were quantified with a Qubit 3.0 fluorometer, sized on a Bioanalyzer 2100, and re-quantified with the KAPA Library Quantification kit. Every immunoSEQ 96-well plate was sequenced on a dedicated single-read 150-cycle Illumina NextSeq 550 flow cell. Under the source paper's analysis protocol: Because only junctional sequences without quality scores were contained in the immunoSEQ output, filtering matching that applied to full-length reads could not be performed. To assign V/J genes and CDR3, sequences were annotated against IMGT germline references using PyIR, a Python wrapper for IgBLAST v1.9. Reads with weak V/J assignments (E-value above 1e-6), missing CDR3, stop codons, out-of-frame junctions, or ambiguous translated residues were removed. V3J clonotypes were defined as sequences sharing the same inferred V gene, J gene, and CDR3 amino acid sequence. To compute the percentage overlap between repertoires, the number of shared unique clonotypes was divided by the size of the smaller repertoire. RTK rarefaction, the Chao1 estimator, and Recon v2.1 estimates of unobserved clonotypes were used to assess repertoire richness. Generation probabilities were computed with OLGA for all TCRbeta clonotypes obtained by the gDNA method from a few donors. The immuneACCESS repertoire file appears here via TCRdb, limited to in-frame rearrangements. These files lack a portion of the clones; in checked studies, under half of the deficit traces to unresolved V genes, and the cause of the others is not known. The V and J calls and the clone size are those of that table, but D and trimming were determined from the DNA. Within this sample are 2 million to 3 million clones, with approximately 93% of them counted one time only. 0.36% of the sample is in the top ten clones.

Of note for this clone: This clone's antigen is unknown. Base-call qualities are not available, and no considerably larger clone is one nucleotide away.

Healthy HIV-negative adults with no recently reported acute infections or vaccinations were included as donors. Every donor was a Caucasian adult living in Nashville, Tennessee, USA. CD4+ T cells were enriched by magnetic negative selection; naive cells were then positively selected on CD45RA, and the negative fraction formed the memory subset. Blood was obtained by leukapheresis, after which PBMCs were separated by Ficoll-Histopaque density gradient centrifugation and cryopreserved in liquid nitrogen vapor phase. Analytical flow cytometry was used to check the purity and quantity of each magnetically sorted T cell population. Each sorted fraction had its genomic DNA isolated and then quantified by UV absorbance on a Nanodrop 2000c. The V and J ends are trimmed by 4 bases and 3 bases, leaving 16 bases between them. From its cysteine to its phenylalanine, the CDR3 spans 15 amino acids. Only the CDR3 DNA is retained, 45 bases long and in frame from the first base. From the germline V gene, CDR1 is SGHTA and CDR2 is FQGNSA.

The clonotype comes from a man aged 18 to 30 in good health. Some clones in this sample may be carry-over from other donors' samples. Sequencing was carried out using naive CD4+ T cells from PBMCs. The cell subset or site label of this sample denotes: CD45RA+ positively selected. The sequence joins TRBV7-2 to TRBJ2-7; the D gene identity is not certain. CDR3 sequence: CASSSRAGFLYEQYF. The sequenced DNA: TGTGCCAGCAGCTCTCGGGCAGGATTTCTCTACGAGCAGTACTTC.